Below are 3 T cell receptor beta chains sequenced from a single sample in a study of post-analysis software for immune sequencing data. No antigen has been assigned to these receptors. Points from the study as a whole: Patients used about five TRBV segments, including TRBV5-6, TRBV5-1 and TRBV20-1, more often than controls.

TCR beta libraries were prepared from cDNA with unique molecular identifiers. TCRdb reanalysed the PCR reads using MiXCR and keeps one entry per CDR3 protein. Found here are more than 450,000 distinct CDR3 sequences, 40% to 50% of them singletons; the top ten hold around 1.7%. The sequencing sample was made of blood. The receptors derive from a girl under 18 with multiple sclerosis.

This clonotype was counted only a few times. V gene TRBV20-1 combines with J gene TRBJ2-1; 12 nucleotides line up with TRBD2. After removal of 5 bases from V and 9 bases from J, the junction contained 8 bases not matched to a gene. Germline CDR1 is DFQATT and CDR2 is SNEGSKA (reference sequence). The CDR3 is made up of 14 amino acids. CDR3 in amino acids: CSAPTSGGWGEQFF. The CDR3 nucleotides read TGCAGTGCTCCGACTAGCGGGGGCTGGGGTGAGCAGTTCTTC.

The chain carries TRBV10-3 and TRBJ2-4, with 8 nucleotides matching TRBD1. The J call is in doubt because the DNA end fits TRBJ2-7 better. Looked up from germline, CDR1 is ENHRY and CDR2 is SYGVKD. The CDR3 is 12 residues long. The CDR3 bases are TGTGCCCTCCGGACAGGGCGGGACGAGCAGTACTTC. This sequence encodes CALRTGRDEQYF.

The rearrangement uses TRBV9 and TRBJ2-1, with 12 bases that match TRBD2. Germline CDR1 SGDLS, CDR2 YYNGEE. The CDR3 is made up of 16 amino acids. Unmatched junction bases numbered 3, after V lost 1 base and J lost 4 bases. CDR3 in amino acids: CASSVNGLAGYNEQFF. The CDR3 DNA reads as TGTGCCAGCAGCGTAAACGGACTAGCGGGATACAATGAGCAGTTCTTC.